The present entry profiles one T cell receptor (beta chain) with its context. This receptor's antigen is unknown. No qualities accompany the bases; no much larger clone lies one base away. Compared with germline, V lacks 6 bases and J lacks 5 bases; bases without a gene match: 11. Its CDR3 holds 16 amino acids, cysteine through phenylalanine. The DNA shown is the 48-base CDR3, in frame from base 1. The germline V gene (reference sequence) yields LNHDA for CDR1 and SQIVND for CDR2. This entry comes from a study of control samples from healthy donors and cancer patients (dated by TCRdb to about 2020). Library construction relied on the immunoSEQ multiplex PCR assay. Drawn from immuneACCESS, this table holds only the in-frame rearrangements with V and J called that TCRdb kept. Clones are partly lost; checked studies trace under half to an unresolved V gene and leave the rest unexplained. In this sample the table shows approximately 83,000 clones, more than 80% of which occur a single time. The ten largest clones represent about 1.5% of the sample.

The sequence was obtained from a woman younger than 45 in good health. Sequencing used blood. Rearrangement joined TRBV19 to TRBJ1-5, and 9 junction bases match TRBD1. The nucleotide sequence is given as TGTGCCAGTAGACCCAAACAGGGGGCTTTAGATCAGCCCCAGCATTTT. The encoded protein is CASRPKQGALDQPQHF.